Each of the 28 T cell receptor beta chains below was sequenced from the same sample in a study of blood T cell repertoires in COVID-19. The table came from immunoSEQ multiplex PCR; TCRdb's copy has only in-frame clones and leaves some out. The sample consists of approximately 88,000 clones, about three quarters of them appearing once. Material: peripheral blood. Receptor source: a man aged 45 to 65 who had recovered from COVID-19.

V usage is TRBV12-3 or TRBV12-4 and J usage is TRBJ1-2; 8 bases fit TRBD1. The CDR3 runs to 13 residues. J gave up 6 bases and V 3 bases, and 3 bases lay outside the gene matches. This CDR3 is CASSFTQGDGYTF. The CDR3 DNA reads TGTGCCAGCAGTTTTACACAGGGGGATGGCTACACCTTC.

The chain uses TRBV7-9 and TRBJ2-5; D is perhaps TRBD1 (6 bases). CDR1 and CDR2 from the germline V gene are SEHNR and FQNEAQ (reference sequence). This CDR3 has 13 amino acids. V gave up 3 bases and J gave up 7 bases, with 12 bases separating them. CDR3 in amino acids: CASSFDGRGTQYF. CDR3 nucleotide sequence: TGTGCCAGCAGCTTTGACGGCAGGGGGACCCAGTACTTC.

V gene TRBV2 combines with J gene TRBJ2-3; a weak D match, TRBD2 (5 bases). This CDR3 is built from 15 residues. The V gene lost 2 bases and the J gene lost 8 bases, with 17 bases spanning the gap. Germline CDR1 SNHLY, CDR2 FYNNEI. CDR3 in DNA: TGTGCCAGCAGTGAATCCCTGGTGACACTAGGTACGCAGTATTTT. Its translation is CASSESLVTLGTQYF.

The CDR3 region has the DNA TGCGCCAGCAGCATAGGACAGATGAATTCACCCCTCCACTTT. Residues: CASSIGQMNSPLHF. The rearrangement joins TRBV5-1 to TRBJ1-6, with a tentative D call TRBD1 (6 bases). The CDR3 is 14 amino acids. From germline, CDR1 is SGHRS and CDR2 YFSETQ. Trimming removed 4 bases at V and 7 bases at J, with 12 bases between.

V is TRBV28 and J is TRBJ2-7; 13 bases fit TRBD2. Germline CDR1 MDHEN, CDR2 SYDVKM. J was trimmed by 3 bases and V by 6 bases; bases with no gene match: 14. The CDR3 consists of 18 residues. The DNA of the CDR3 is TGTGCCAGCAGCTCAGCCGGGACTAGCGGGATTAGCTACTACGAGCAGTACTTC. It translates to CASSSAGTSGISYYEQYF.

The gene calls are TRBV13 and TRBJ2-7, with a weak D call TRBD1 (5 bases). Per the germline V gene, CDR1 is PRHDT and CDR2 is FYEKMQ (reference sequence). V was clipped by 0 bases and J by 4 bases, with 13 bases between them. The CDR3 runs 15 residues. The CDR3 DNA is TGTGCCAGCAGCTTAGGAGGGCAGGGATCATACGAGCAGTACTTC. The encoded protein is CASSLGGQGSYEQYF.

The CDR3 region has the DNA TGTGCCAGTCAGAAGAGGCCTAACAATGAGCAGTTCTTC. It codes for CASQKRPNNEQFF. J is TRBJ2-1 and V is TRBV6-5, with D hard to call. Deletions cut 9 bases from V and 5 bases from J, with 14 bases between. The CDR3 has 13 residues. Germline V gene sequence: CDR1 MNHEY, CDR2 SVGAGI.

This sequence joins TRBV5-1 and TRBJ1-6; TRBD1 matches 8 bases. J was trimmed by 11 bases and V by 3 bases; bases with no gene match: 10. Germline V gene sequence: CDR1 SGHRS, CDR2 YFSETQ. This CDR3 spans 15 amino acids. This CDR3 reads CASSWSTGASAPLHF. Written as DNA, the CDR3 is TGCGCCAGCAGCTGGTCGACAGGGGCCTCTGCACCCCTCCACTTT.

The J gene is TRBJ1-4, the V gene TRBV27; 7 bases line up with TRBD1. Germline loops: CDR1 MNHEY, CDR2 SMNVEV (reference sequence). V lost 3 bases and J lost 7; bases outside the gene matches: 8. The CDR3 loop spans 15 amino acids. CDR3 in DNA: TGTGCCAGCAGTTTCATACGCGGACAGGTTGAAAAACTGTTTTTT. Its translation is CASSFIRGQVEKLFF.

This chain links TRBV2 with TRBJ2-1, with 9 bases fitting TRBD2. V dropped 11 bases and J dropped 9; count of bases not matched to a gene: 14. The CDR3 spans 14 residues. Germline V gene lookup returns CDR1 SNHLY and CDR2 FYNNEI. The CDR3 sequence: CAGTGLAGLGEQFF. CDR3 nucleotide sequence: TGTGCCGGCACGGGACTAGCCGGACTCGGTGAGCAGTTCTTC.

This chain connects TRBV5-1 to TRBJ2-5, with 14 bases that match TRBD2. Germline CDR1 and CDR2: SGHRS and YFSETQ. The CDR3 sequence is 16 residues long. Unmatched junction bases numbered 3, after V lost 0 bases and J lost 5 bases. CDR3 sequence reads: CASSLAGTSGSETQYF. Written as DNA, the CDR3 is TGCGCCAGCAGCTTGGCCGGGACTAGCGGGAGTGAGACCCAGTACTTC. Full variable domain (remainder filled in from reference TRBV5-1 and TRBJ2-5): KAGVTQTPRYLIKTRGQQVTLSCSPISGHRSVSWYQQTPGQGLQFLFEYFSETQRNKGNFPGRFSGRQFSNSRSEMNVSTLELGDSALYLCASSLAGTSGSETQYFGPGTRLLVL.

The rearrangement joins TRBV6-6 to TRBJ1-2; no definite D call. The CDR3 runs to 14 residues. Germline CDR1 is MNHNY and CDR2 is SVGAGI (reference sequence). V was trimmed by 0 bases and J by 6 bases, leaving 11 bases between them. The DNA of the CDR3 is TGTGCCAGCAGTTACTCGTATTACGGGGATGGCTACACCTTC. Translated: CASSYSYYGDGYTF.

The V gene is TRBV13, the J gene TRBJ2-1; D remains unclear. CDR3 length: 13 residues. Deletions cut 5 bases from V and 2 bases from J, with 7 bases between. Germline V CDR1 and CDR2: PRHDT, FYEKMQ (reference sequence). Written as DNA, the CDR3 is TGTGCCAGCAGCGCCCGGGCCTACAATGAGCAGTTCTTC. Its translation: CASSARAYNEQFF.

The chain joins TRBV14 to TRBJ1-2; unclear D gene. The CDR3 contains 13 residues. Germline V gene sequence: CDR1 SGHDN, CDR2 FVKESK. V was pared by 6 bases and J by 8 bases, with 16 bases between. The DNA for the CDR3 is TGTGCCAGCAGTCCAAATTGGGCTTGGGGCTACACCTTC. Amino acids: CASSPNWAWGYTF.

This clone appeared a few times. Other DNA sequences within the sample encode an identical CDR3. The chain joins TRBV18 to TRBJ2-1; 9 nucleotides agree with TRBD2. This CDR3 is built from 15 residues. CDR1 and CDR2 (germline): KGHSH, LQKENI. V lost 2 bases and J lost 5; bases outside the gene matches: 4. CDR3 DNA: TGTGCCAGCTCACCATTAGCGGGGGCGGACAATGAGCAGTTCTTC. This sequence encodes CASSPLAGADNEQFF.

The rearrangement joins TRBV19 to TRBJ2-1; 11 nucleotides match TRBD2. The ends lost 5 bases at V and 6 bases at J; junction bases unmatched: 6. The CDR3 has 15 residues. The germline V gene encodes CDR1 LNHDA and CDR2 SQIVND (reference sequence). The CDR3 DNA is TGTGCCAGTAGTCCACTAGCGGGAGCCACCAATGAGCAGTTCTTC. Protein product: CASSPLAGATNEQFF.

The J gene is TRBJ2-7, the V gene TRBV2; 13 nucleotides agree with TRBD2. Germline-derived CDR1 and CDR2 are SNHLY and FYNNEI. V dropped 6 bases and J dropped 2; count of bases not matched to a gene: 4. This CDR3 has 15 residues. The DNA for the CDR3 is TGTGCCAGCAGACCGGGACTAGCGGGGCCCTACGAGCAGTACTTC. Translating gives CASRPGLAGPYEQYF. Using reference TRBV2 and TRBJ2-7 for the parts outside the CDR3, the full variable domain is EPEVTQTPSHQVTQMGQEVILRCVPISNHLYFYWYRQILGQKVEFLVSFYNNEISEKSEIFDDQFSVERPDGSNFTLKIRSTKLEDSAMYFCASRPGLAGPYEQYFGPGTRLTVT.

The chain combines TRBV3-1 (or the pseudogene TRBV3-2) with TRBJ1-1; D remains ambiguous. The CDR3 covers 15 residues. Between the trimmed V and J ends, which lost 2 bases and 0 bases, there was a span of 10 bases. The germline V gene encodes CDR1 LGHDT and CDR2 YNNKEL (reference sequence). CDR3 amino acids: CASSQIVGMNTEAFF. The CDR3, as DNA: TGTGCCAGCAGCCAAATCGTTGGCATGAACACTGAAGCTTTCTTT.

The chain is built from TRBV10-2 and TRBJ2-1; no definite D call. V was cut by 3 bases and J by 10 bases, with 10 bases left in between. CDR1 and CDR2 (germline): WSHSY, SAAADI. The CDR3 totals 12 residues. CDR3 loop: CASSEYGEEQFF. CDR3 nucleotide sequence: TGCGCCAGCAGTGAATACGGAGAAGAGCAGTTCTTC.

The chain combines TRBV6-1 with TRBJ1-5; TRBD1 is a possible D gene (5 bases). The V end lost 0 bases, the J end lost 8 bases, and 11 bases lay between the germline ends. The CDR3 has 14 amino acids. Germline V CDR1 and CDR2: MNHNS, SASEGT. CDR3 protein: CASSEAQGGEPQHF. Written as DNA, the CDR3 is TGTGCCAGCAGTGAAGCGCAGGGAGGAGAGCCCCAGCATTTT.

This clone was counted a single time. The chain uses TRBV7-2 and TRBJ2-7, with TRBD2 matching 8 bases. The CDR3 sequence is 16 residues long. With 1 base clipped from V and 1 base from J, the junction kept 6 bases outside the gene matches. Per the germline V gene, CDR1 is SGHTA and CDR2 is FQGNSA. CDR3 coding DNA: TGTGCCAGCAGCTTAGAAAGTAGCGGGGCGTCCTACGAGCAGTACTTC. Its protein product is CASSLESSGASYEQYF.

The gene calls are TRBV7-3 and TRBJ1-1; D is ambiguous. CDR3 length: 13 residues. CDR1 and CDR2 from the germline V gene are SGHTA and FQGTGA. V gave up 5 bases and J gave up 1 base, with 8 bases separating them. The DNA of the CDR3 is TGTGCCAGCAGCCCACAGCCGAACACTGAAGCTTTCTTT. This sequence encodes CASSPQPNTEAFF. The full variable domain, completed using reference TRBV7-3 and TRBJ1-1, is GAGVSQTPSNKVTEKGKYVELRCDPISGHTALYWYRQSLGQGPEFLIYFQGTGAADDSGLPNDRFFAVRPEGSVSTLKIQRTERGDSAVYLCASSPQPNTEAFFGQGTRLTVV.

The chain is built from TRBV24-1 and TRBJ2-1; TRBD2 agrees at 7 bases. The CDR3 length is 12 residues. Germline V CDR1 and CDR2: KGHDR, SFDVKD. V was pared by 12 bases and J by 9 bases, with 10 bases of the junction left unmatched. The CDR3 region has the DNA TGTGCCGCCGCGGGAGATTTGTCTGAGCAGTTCTTC. This translates into CAAAGDLSEQFF.

Only a few counts were recorded for this clone. The chain employs TRBV6-4 and TRBJ1-5, with D possibly TRBD1 on 6 matching bases. V lost 5 bases and J lost 4, with 15 bases in between. The CDR3 spans 15 residues. Per the germline V gene, CDR1 is MRHNA and CDR2 is SNTAGT. The CDR3 is CASSPTSGANQPQHF. As DNA, the CDR3 is TGTGCCAGCAGTCCAACATCAGGGGCGAATCAGCCCCAGCATTTT.

This sequence joins TRBV28 and TRBJ1-5, with TRBD1 as a possible D gene (5 bases). Trimming stripped 7 bases from V and 7 bases from J, with 17 bases between. The CDR3 runs 14 residues. Germline V gene data show CDR1 as MDHEN and CDR2 as SYDVKM. The CDR3 DNA reads as TGTGCCAGCATAGGGGTAGGAAAGGGGCAGCCCCAGCATTTT. It is translated as CASIGVGKGQPQHF.

V gene TRBV5-1 combines with J gene TRBJ2-1, with TRBD2 matching 9 bases. Germline V gene lookup returns CDR1 SGHRS and CDR2 YFSETQ. With 0 bases clipped from V and 2 bases from J, the junction kept 3 bases outside the gene matches. This CDR3 comprises 16 residues. The CDR3 nucleotides are TGCGCCAGCAGCTTGGACGGCGGGGGGGCCTACAATGAGCAGTTCTTC. Amino acids: CASSLDGGGAYNEQFF.

This chain links TRBV10-2 with TRBJ1-4, with D perhaps TRBD1 (5 bases). Germline values: CDR1 WSHSY, CDR2 SAAADI. Trimming took 6 bases from V and 7 from J, leaving 21 bases between them. The CDR3 is made up of 16 amino acids. The CDR3 reads CASRAQTGGPSEKLFF. The CDR3 nucleotides are TGCGCCAGCAGAGCCCAAACAGGCGGCCCTAGTGAAAAACTGTTTTTT.

The CDR3 nucleotides are TGTGCCAGCAGTCAAACAGGGCAGTATGGCTACACCTTC. It yields the protein CASSQTGQYGYTF. The chain carries TRBV27 and TRBJ1-2; D may be TRBD1 (6 bases). V lost 5 bases and J 5 bases, leaving 12 bases between the germline ends. CDR1 is MNHEY, CDR2 SMNVEV, per germline (reference sequence). This CDR3 spans 13 amino acids.